Below, 3 T cell receptor beta chains from the same sample are listed, as sequenced in a study of cytomegalovirus exposure and HLA in healthy donors. With 60 Vbeta and 13 Jbeta primers, the PCR was carried out. The data were produced by immunoSEQ multiplex PCR, yet TCRdb's version contains in-frame clones alone and is incomplete. The repertoire includes 55,000 to 65,000 clones, roughly 83% of them detected once, and 1.6% sits in the top ten. Sequenced sample: PBMCs. These receptors originate from a human donor in good health.

The chain couples TRBV6-6 to TRBJ2-7, with D possibly being TRBD1 (5 bases). V was pared by 2 bases and J by 0 bases, with 11 bases between. The CDR3 covers 15 residues. Germline V CDR1 and CDR2: MNHNY, SVGAGI (reference sequence). CDR3 in DNA: TGTGCCAGCAGTTACCCTGGACATCTCTCCTACGAGCAGTACTTC. This gives the protein CASSYPGHLSYEQYF.

This clone came up once. This chain joins TRBV7-2 and TRBJ2-4; tentatively, D is TRBD1 (6 bases). Trimming pared 5 bases from V and 4 bases from J, leaving 15 bases between. The CDR3 loop spans 15 amino acids. Germline V CDR1 and CDR2: SGHTA, FQGNSA. DNA of the CDR3: TGTGCCAGCAGCCAACACATTGACAGGAAAAACATTCAGTACTTC. Its translation: CASSQHIDRKNIQYF.

The CDR3 DNA reads TGTGCCAGCAGCTTTCTGGCGGGGCTGAACACTGAAGCTTTCTTT. It is translated as CASSFLAGLNTEAFF. This chain joins TRBV7-9 and TRBJ1-1; tentatively, D is TRBD1 (5 bases). Deletions cut 3 bases from V and 0 bases from J, with 11 bases between. The CDR3 length is 15 residues. Germline-derived CDR1 and CDR2 are SEHNR and FQNEAQ (reference sequence).